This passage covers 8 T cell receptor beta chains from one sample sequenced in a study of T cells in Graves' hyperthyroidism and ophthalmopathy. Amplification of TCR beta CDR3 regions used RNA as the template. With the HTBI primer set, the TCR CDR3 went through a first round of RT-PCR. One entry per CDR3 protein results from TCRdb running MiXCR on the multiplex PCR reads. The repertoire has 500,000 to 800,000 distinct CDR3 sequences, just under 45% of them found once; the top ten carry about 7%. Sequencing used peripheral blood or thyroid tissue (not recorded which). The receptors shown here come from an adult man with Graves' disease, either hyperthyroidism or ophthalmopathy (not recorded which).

The CDR3 spells CASTLGENTEAFF. The CDR3 nucleotides read TGTGCCAGCACCTTGGGTGAGAACACTGAAGCTTTCTTT. The chain recombines TRBV7-9 with TRBJ1-1; D uncertain. CDR1 and CDR2 from the germline V gene are SEHNR and FQNEAQ (reference sequence). CDR3 length equals 13 residues. V was shortened by 7 bases and J by 1 base, with 10 bases between the two germline ends.

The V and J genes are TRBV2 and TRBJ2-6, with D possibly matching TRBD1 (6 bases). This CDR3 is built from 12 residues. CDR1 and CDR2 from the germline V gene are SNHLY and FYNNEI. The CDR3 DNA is TGTGCTGTCAGGGCAGGGGAATTCTTCCTGACTTTC. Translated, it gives CAVRAGEFFLTF.

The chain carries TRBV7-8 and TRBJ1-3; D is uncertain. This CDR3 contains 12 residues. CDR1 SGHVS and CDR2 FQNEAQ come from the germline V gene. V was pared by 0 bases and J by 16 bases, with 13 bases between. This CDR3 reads CASSLAPGKYYF. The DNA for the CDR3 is TGTGCCAGCAGCTTAGCGCCGGGGAAGTATTATTTT.

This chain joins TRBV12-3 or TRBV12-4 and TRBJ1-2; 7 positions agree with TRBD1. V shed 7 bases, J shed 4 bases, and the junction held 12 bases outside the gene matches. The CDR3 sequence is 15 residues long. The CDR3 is CASKMTGRESYGYTF. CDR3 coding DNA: TGTGCCAGCAAAATGACAGGGAGGGAGAGCTATGGCTACACCTTC.

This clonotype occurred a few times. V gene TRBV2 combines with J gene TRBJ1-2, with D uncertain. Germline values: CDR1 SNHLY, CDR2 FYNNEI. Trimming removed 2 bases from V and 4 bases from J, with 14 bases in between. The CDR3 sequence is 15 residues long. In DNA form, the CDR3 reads TGTGCCAGCAGTGAAAAGGCAGGAGGCCCCTATGGCTACACCTTC. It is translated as CASSEKAGGPYGYTF.

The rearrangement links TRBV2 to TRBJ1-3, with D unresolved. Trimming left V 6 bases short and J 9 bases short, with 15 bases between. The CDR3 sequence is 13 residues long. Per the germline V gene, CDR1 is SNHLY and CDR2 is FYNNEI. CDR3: CASSPRNRSTIYF. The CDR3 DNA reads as TGTGCCAGCAGCCCACGCAACCGAAGCACCATATATTTT.

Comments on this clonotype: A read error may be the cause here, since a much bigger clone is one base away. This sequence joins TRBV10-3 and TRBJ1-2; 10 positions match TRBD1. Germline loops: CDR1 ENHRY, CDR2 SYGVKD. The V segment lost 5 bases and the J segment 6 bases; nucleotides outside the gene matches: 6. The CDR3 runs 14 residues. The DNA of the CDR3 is TGTGCCATCAGTCCGGGGACAGGGGCGAATGGCTACACCTTC. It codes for CAISPGTGANGYTF.

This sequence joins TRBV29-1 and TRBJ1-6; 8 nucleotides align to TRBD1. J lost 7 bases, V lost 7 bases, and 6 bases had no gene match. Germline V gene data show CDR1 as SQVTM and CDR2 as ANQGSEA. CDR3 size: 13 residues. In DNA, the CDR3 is TGCAGCGGGGACAGGAACATAAATTCACCCCTCCACTTT. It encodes CSGDRNINSPLHF.